This TCR beta chain was identified in a study of HIV-infected children after antiretroviral therapy interruption. Indicated treatment: PENTA 11 planned treatment interruption arm or continuous ART arm. A 3' RACE protocol on RNA, with unique molecular identifiers, produced the TCR library. MiXCR was run by TCRdb on the 3' RACE reads, yielding one entry per CDR3 protein. The sample carries fewer than 45,000 distinct CDR3 sequences, over 6% recorded once. This clonotype was recorded many times. This clonotype originated in a pool of human donors with HIV. This material consisted of CD45RA+ CD4+ T cells from PBMCs, pooled from several time points, taken from a donor given antiretroviral therapy, either interrupted or continuous. Subset described: naive CD4+ CD45RA+ CD45RO- T cells.

This chain's CDR3 is CASLIGGTRAYF. The CDR3 nucleotides read TGTGCCAGCTTGATTGGTGGAACTAGAGCGTATTTT. V usage is TRBV2 and J usage is TRBJ2-3; perhaps TRBD2 as D (5 bases). Trimming took off 8 bases at V and 14 bases at J, with 20 bases between the two ends. The germline V gene encodes CDR1 SNHLY and CDR2 FYNNEI. This CDR3 is built from 12 residues.